This TCR beta chain comes out of a study of blood T cell repertoires in COVID-19. On the study more broadly: COVID-19 samples, acute and convalescent, were from the United States, Italy and Spain. Nucleic acid was either cDNA or gDNA, and it came from T cells, B-cell-depleted T cells, or PBMCs.

CDR1 is MGHDK and CDR2 is SYGVNS in the germline V gene. Trimming took off 2 bases at V and 5 bases at J, with 7 bases between the two ends. The CDR3 runs to 13 residues. Profiled with immunoSEQ multiplex PCR; TCRdb holds only in-frame clones, not every one. This table holds 81,000 or so clones, about 82% found once. Sequenced input: peripheral blood. The TCR originated in a middle-aged man with active COVID-19. The chain uses TRBV25-1 and TRBJ2-1, with a tentative D call TRBD2 (5 bases). The CDR3: CASSEEGDNEQFF. The DNA of the CDR3 is TGTGCCAGCAGTGAAGAGGGAGACAATGAGCAGTTCTTC.